A selection of T cell receptor beta chains follows, all from one sample in a study of blood T cell repertoires in COVID-19. Assay: immunoSEQ multiplex PCR; the TCRdb copy retains only in-frame clones and omits some. The sample has over 600,000 clones, over 80% seen once. The material sequenced was peripheral blood. The origin of the receptors is a woman aged 18-29 years with acute or convalescent COVID-19. The CDR3 runs from the conserved cysteine through the conserved F or W. Fields, in order: clone size, V gene, D gene, J gene, CDR3 protein, CDR3 DNA. D genes are given only for firm matches. Some rows mark clone size as missing; the rest say once, few, many or name a class of expanded clone.

abundance: -; v_gene: TRBV5-6; d_gene: TRBD1; j_gene: TRBJ2-3; CDR3aa: CASSSEGGQVTDTQYF; CDR3nt: TGTGCCAGCAGCTCCGAAGGGGGACAGGTCACAGATACGCAGTATTTT
abundance: -; v_gene: TRBV10-3; d_gene: TRBD1; j_gene: TRBJ1-1; CDR3aa: CAIRRGQRDFEAFF; CDR3nt: TGTGCCATCAGGAGGGGACAGAGAGACTTTGAAGCTTTCTTT
abundance: few; v_gene: TRBV5-1; d_gene: TRBD1; j_gene: TRBJ1-1; CDR3aa: CASSLDRVNTEAFF; CDR3nt: TGCGCCAGCAGCTTAGACAGGGTGAACACTGAAGCTTTCTTT
abundance: -; v_gene: TRBV4-1; d_gene: -; j_gene: TRBJ1-1; CDR3aa: CASSQISAWDSAFF; CDR3nt: TGCGCCAGCAGCCAGATTTCAGCTTGGGACTCGGCTTTCTTT
abundance: -; v_gene: TRBV6-2/TRBV6-3; d_gene: TRBD1; j_gene: TRBJ1-1; CDR3aa: CASSNDRGYTEAFF; CDR3nt: TGTGCCAGCAGCAACGACAGGGGCTACACTGAAGCTTTCTTT
abundance: -; v_gene: TRBV7-8; d_gene: -; j_gene: TRBJ1-4; CDR3aa: CASSLEEFSPLFF; CDR3nt: TGTGCCAGCAGCTTAGAGGAGTTTTCGCCACTGTTTTTT
abundance: -; v_gene: TRBV29-1; d_gene: TRBD2; j_gene: TRBJ2-1; CDR3aa: CSVEGRLAGDRDEQFF; CDR3nt: TGCAGCGTGGAGGGCCGACTAGCGGGGGATAGGGATGAGCAGTTCTTC
abundance: -; v_gene: TRBV5-5; d_gene: -; j_gene: TRBJ2-2; CDR3aa: CASNLEGITGELFF; CDR3nt: TGTGCCAGCAACCTGGAGGGTATCACCGGGGAGCTGTTTTTT
abundance: -; v_gene: TRBV27; d_gene: -; j_gene: TRBJ2-7; CDR3aa: CASRPSGSYEQYF; CDR3nt: TGTGCCAGCAGGCCCTCCGGGTCCTACGAGCAGTACTTC
abundance: -; v_gene: TRBV2; d_gene: -; j_gene: TRBJ1-2; CDR3aa: CASSEASGFANYGYTF; CDR3nt: TGTGCCAGCAGTGAAGCCTCGGGGTTCGCTAACTATGGCTACACCTTC
abundance: -; v_gene: TRBV7-2; d_gene: TRBD1; j_gene: TRBJ1-1; CDR3aa: CASSDRGRGAFF; CDR3nt: TGTGCCAGCAGCGACAGGGGGCGCGGGGCTTTCTTT
abundance: -; v_gene: TRBV9; d_gene: TRBD1; j_gene: TRBJ2-5; CDR3aa: CASSVGDRVVETQYF; CDR3nt: TGTGCCAGCAGCGTAGGGGACAGGGTGGTGGAGACCCAGTACTTC
abundance: -; v_gene: TRBV6-5; d_gene: -; j_gene: TRBJ1-1; CDR3aa: CASSYSKRTVNTEAFF; CDR3nt: TGTGCCAGCAGTTACTCGAAACGGACAGTTAACACTGAAGCTTTCTTT
abundance: -; v_gene: TRBV19; d_gene: -; j_gene: TRBJ2-7; CDR3aa: CASSIRGTYEQYF; CDR3nt: TGTGCCAGTAGTATCCGGGGTACCTACGAGCAGTACTTC
abundance: once; v_gene: TRBV5-1; d_gene: TRBD2; j_gene: TRBJ2-7; CDR3aa: CASSLKRGDTYEQYF; CDR3nt: TGCGCCAGCAGCTTAAAGCGGGGGGATACCTACGAGCAGTACTTC
abundance: -; v_gene: TRBV6-5; d_gene: -; j_gene: TRBJ1-2; CDR3aa: CASSYRDTSHYGYTF; CDR3nt: TGTGCCAGCAGTTACCGGGACACCTCGCACTATGGCTACACCTTC
abundance: -; v_gene: TRBV5-1; d_gene: TRBD1; j_gene: TRBJ1-1; CDR3aa: CASSSTGDPNTEAFF; CDR3nt: TGCGCCAGCAGCTCGACAGGGGACCCGAACACTGAAGCTTTCTTT
abundance: -; v_gene: TRBV3-1/TRBV3-2; d_gene: TRBD2; j_gene: TRBJ2-1; CDR3aa: CASSPRAGGPYNEQFF; CDR3nt: TGTGCCAGCAGCCCCCGCGCGGGGGGGCCCTACAATGAGCAGTTCTTC
abundance: -; v_gene: TRBV11-2; d_gene: TRBD1; j_gene: TRBJ2-7; CDR3aa: CASSLGTGASYEQYF; CDR3nt: TGTGCCAGCAGCTTAGGAACAGGGGCGTCGTACGAGCAGTACTTC
abundance: once; v_gene: TRBV7-8; d_gene: TRBD1; j_gene: TRBJ1-5; CDR3aa: CASSPPGTGDQPQHF; CDR3nt: TGTGCCAGCAGCCCGCCCGGGACAGGGGATCAGCCCCAGCATTTT
abundance: -; v_gene: TRBV4-1; d_gene: -; j_gene: TRBJ2-7; CDR3aa: CASSQDTGSYEQYF; CDR3nt: TGCGCCAGCAGCCAAGATACAGGCTCCTACGAGCAGTACTTC
abundance: -; v_gene: TRBV7-9; d_gene: -; j_gene: TRBJ1-1; CDR3aa: CASSRFASDTEAFF; CDR3nt: TGTGCCAGCAGCCGGTTCGCTTCGGACACTGAAGCTTTCTTT
abundance: -; v_gene: TRBV12-3/TRBV12-4; d_gene: -; j_gene: TRBJ2-7; CDR3aa: CASSSPRGEQYF; CDR3nt: TGTGCCAGCAGTTCCCCCAGGGGCGAGCAGTACTTC
abundance: many; v_gene: TRBV2; d_gene: TRBD2; j_gene: TRBJ2-3; CDR3aa: CASSLLGAGGDTQYF; CDR3nt: TGTGCCAGCAGCCTACTAGGGGCGGGGGGAGATACGCAGTATTTT
abundance: -; v_gene: TRBV19; d_gene: TRBD1; j_gene: TRBJ1-1; CDR3aa: CATATGANTEAFF; CDR3nt: TGTGCCACGGCCACAGGGGCGAACACTGAAGCTTTCTTT
abundance: -; v_gene: TRBV7-9; d_gene: -; j_gene: TRBJ1-5; CDR3aa: CASSPGRGQTFSNQPQHF; CDR3nt: TGTGCCAGCAGCCCGGGGAGAGGACAGACCTTTAGCAATCAGCCCCAGCATTTT